These T cell receptor beta chains were read from a single sample in a study of cytomegalovirus exposure and HLA in healthy donors. Using immunoSEQ multiplex PCR, the repertoire was profiled, and TCRdb retains in-frame clones only, with some absent. The sample lists tens of thousands of clones; over 60% were seen once. Sequencing was done on a sample of PBMCs. These receptors were taken from a boy aged 5-17 years in good health and CMV-seropositive. Both conserved end residues are part of each CDR3. Each record gives: J gene, V gene, clone size, D gene, CDR3 DNA, CDR3 protein. A D gene is named only where the DNA matches it firmly. Where a row states a size, it is once, few, many or the class of an expanded clone; other rows omit it.

>TRBJ2-3|TRBV6-1|-|-
TGTGCCAGCACCTCCTCCACAGATACGCAGTATTTT
CASTSSTDTQYF
>TRBJ2-7|TRBV30|once|TRBD1
TGTGCCTGGAGTGTACTTGGGGGGACAGGGAACAACGAGCAGTACTTC
CAWSVLGGTGNNEQYF
>TRBJ2-1|TRBV7-9|-|-
TGTGCCAGCAGCTTCCTCTCAGGGTACTATGAGCAGTTCTTC
CASSFLSGYYEQFF
>TRBJ1-1|TRBV18|-|TRBD1
TGTGCCAGCTCACCTAGACAGGGGGCGGTTTCAGCTGAAGCTTTCTTT
CASSPRQGAVSAEAFF
>TRBJ2-7|TRBV9|-|-
TGTGCCAGCAGCGCAACTGGCTACGAGCAGTACTTC
CASSATGYEQYF
>TRBJ1-4|TRBV28|few|-
TGTGCCAGCAGACCTCTTGGGGGCTTTAATGAAAAACTGTTTTTT
CASRPLGGFNEKLFF
>TRBJ2-4|TRBV19|few|-
TGTGCCAGTAGTCAGGGAGGTTCAGGAAACATTCAGTACTTC
CASSQGGSGNIQYF
>TRBJ2-3|TRBV6-5|-|-
TGTGCCAGCAGTTATGGGGGCGAACTTGATACGCAGTATTTT
CASSYGGELDTQYF
>TRBJ2-7|TRBV15|-|TRBD2
TGTGCCACCAGCAGACTTCTAGCGGGAGTCTACGAGCAGTACTTC
CATSRLLAGVYEQYF
>TRBJ1-1|TRBV5-6|-|-
TGTGCCAGCAGCATATTACAGGGTATCCCCTTGATGAACACTGAAGCTTTCTTT
CASSILQGIPLMNTEAFF
>TRBJ2-5|TRBV7-3|-|TRBD2
TGTGCCAGCAGCTTAGGACTAGCGAGACAAGAGACCCAGTACTTC
CASSLGLARQETQYF
>TRBJ2-5|TRBV11-2|-|-
TGTGCCAGCAGCACGGACAGAGGGGTGACCCAGTACTTC
CASSTDRGVTQYF
>TRBJ2-1|TRBV2|-|TRBD2
TGTGCCAGCAGTGAAGTGGGACTAGCGGGGATGGATGAGCAGTTCTTC
CASSEVGLAGMDEQFF
>TRBJ2-1|TRBV27|-|-
TGTGCCAGCACTCACTCGGGGATCCCCAATGAGCAGTTCTTC
CASTHSGIPNEQFF
>TRBJ1-2|TRBV25-1|-|-
TGTGCCAGCATTCGGGCAGGGGCATTCTATGGCTACACCTTC
CASIRAGAFYGYTF
>TRBJ2-1|TRBV5-1|-|TRBD2
TGCGCCAGCAGCTTGAGTCGGGGGGGCTACAATGAGCAGTTCTTC
CASSLSRGGYNEQFF
>TRBJ1-4|TRBV2|-|TRBD1
TGTGCCAGCAGTCTACAGGGGGCCGTTGAAAAACTGTTTTTT
CASSLQGAVEKLFF
>TRBJ2-7|TRBV5-1|-|TRBD2
TGCGCCAGCCGATTGGGGTCTAGCGGGGGGTACGAGCAGTACTTC
CASRLGSSGGYEQYF
>TRBJ1-1|TRBV7-9|-|-
TGTGCCAGCAGGTGGTCGAGCGGGACTGAAGCTTTCTTT
CASRWSSGTEAFF
>TRBJ1-4|TRBV5-1|-|-
TGCGCCAGCAGCAAGCTCCCCTTCCCAACTAATGAAAAACTGTTTTTT
CASSKLPFPTNEKLFF
>TRBJ1-5|TRBV7-2|once|-
TGTGCCAGCAGCTTAAGGCGGAATCAGCCCCAGCATTTT
CASSLRRNQPQHF
>TRBJ1-1|TRBV29-1|-|-
TGCAGCGTTGATTACGGGGGGTGGACTGAAGCTTTCTTT
CSVDYGGWTEAFF
>TRBJ1-5|TRBV2|-|-
TGTGCCAGCAGTGAACAGGGCTTCAGGAGCAATCAGCCCCAGAATTTT
CASSEQGFRSNQPQNF
>TRBJ1-2|TRBV28|few|-
TGTGCCATCGCGGGCGGGGGGCGCTGGAAAGGCTACACCTTC
CAIAGGGRWKGYTF
>TRBJ1-1|TRBV19|few|TRBD1
TGTGCCAGTAGTAGGACAGGGATCACTGAAGCTTTCTTT
CASSRTGITEAFF
>TRBJ2-2|TRBV10-2|-|TRBD2
TGCGCCAGCAGTGGAAAGACTAGCGGCACCGGGGAGCTGTTTTTT
CASSGKTSGTGELFF
>TRBJ2-1|TRBV5-1|-|-
TGCGCCAGCAGCCCTGACGGGGGGCCCCCCGGGAAGCAGTTCTTC
CASSPDGGPPGKQFF
>TRBJ2-1|TRBV11-2|-|TRBD2
TGTGCCAGCAGCTTAGGGCGAGCGGGAGCTGAGCAGTTCTTC
CASSLGRAGAEQFF
>TRBJ1-1|TRBV19|-|-
TGTGCCACCTACAGGGAAACAAAAGCTTTCTTT
CATYRETKAFF
>TRBJ1-2|TRBV5-6|-|-
TGTGCCAGCAGCTTGGATAGGGGATTCGGCTACACCTTC
CASSLDRGFGYTF
>TRBJ1-4|TRBV6-1|-|-
TGTGCCAGCAGTCCTCTTAATGAAAAACTGTTTTTT
CASSPLNEKLFF
>TRBJ1-1|TRBV4-1|-|TRBD1
TGCGCCAGCAGCCAAGATTTGGAGTGGGGACAGGGGTTGAAGGAAGCTTTCTTT
CASSQDLEWGQGLKEAFF
>TRBJ1-2|TRBV20-1|-|-
TGCAGTGCAGGGGATGACTATGGCTACACCTTC
CSAGDDYGYTF
>TRBJ1-3|TRBV5-1|few|-
TGCGCCAGCAGCCTCGGGACACCGACTGGAAACACCATATATTTT
CASSLGTPTGNTIYF
>TRBJ1-4|TRBV7-2|-|TRBD1
TGTGCCAGCAGCCCGGGACAGGGGTTTGAAAAACTGTTTTTT
CASSPGQGFEKLFF
>TRBJ1-1|TRBV4-1|once|-
TGCGCCAGCAGCCAAGATCGATCCTGGGGGCAGCTGAACACTGAAGCTTTCTTT
CASSQDRSWGQLNTEAFF
>TRBJ2-5|TRBV19|-|-
TGTGCCAGTAGTATGCTATCCGGGTCTTGGAGGGAGACCCAGTACTTC
CASSMLSGSWRETQYF
>TRBJ2-6|TRBV7-2|-|-
TGTGCCAGCCAATCTCAGAACCCATCTGGGGCCAACGTCCTGACTTTC
CASQSQNPSGANVLTF
>TRBJ2-2|TRBV15|-|TRBD1
TGTGCCACCAGCAGAGCACCAAACAGACAGGGAAGGGCCGGGGAGCTGTTTTTT
CATSRAPNRQGRAGELFF
>TRBJ2-2|TRBV28|-|-
TGTGCCAGCAGTTTAGATCAAGGACTTGGAGACACCGGGGAGCTGTTTTTT
CASSLDQGLGDTGELFF
>TRBJ1-2|TRBV12-5|once|TRBD1
TGTGCTAGTGGTTTGGTACCGCGAAGGGGGCGCGACTATGGCTACACCTTC
CASGLVPRRGRDYGYTF
>TRBJ2-1|TRBV6-1|few|TRBD1
TGTGCCAGCACCGAACAGGGGTGGGGTGAGCAGTTCTTC
CASTEQGWGEQFF
>TRBJ2-1|TRBV28|-|-
TGTGCCAGCAGTTCAGGGGCTTTGGGGTACAATGAGCAGTTCTTC
CASSSGALGYNEQFF
>TRBJ2-5|TRBV5-4|-|-
TGTGCCAGCAGCGGAACGGCCAGGGGTCGAGAGACCCAGTACTTC
CASSGTARGRETQYF
>TRBJ2-7|TRBV6-1|few|-
TGTGCCAGCAGTGCCCTAAGTAGCGAGCAGTACTTC
CASSALSSEQYF
>TRBJ2-3|TRBV5-1|-|TRBD2
TGCGCCAGCAGCCCCCGTAGCGGGGCAGCAGATACGCAGTATTTT
CASSPRSGAADTQYF
>TRBJ2-7|TRBV12-2|-|-
TGTGCAAGTCGCTTACTGAGAGGTACCGGCGAGCAGTACTTC
CASRLLRGTGEQYF
>TRBJ1-5|TRBV15|-|TRBD1
TGTGCCACCAGCTCGATGACAGGGGATAAGCAGCCTCAGCATTTT
CATSSMTGDKQPQHF
>TRBJ2-3|TRBV11-3|-|-
TGTGCCAGCAGCTTCGGCGGAGTCAGCACAGATACGCAGTATTTT
CASSFGGVSTDTQYF
>TRBJ2-2|TRBV5-4|-|-
TGTGCCAGCAGCCCCCTCGGGTCCGGGGAGCTGTTTTTT
CASSPLGSGELFF
>TRBJ2-7|TRBV27|few|-
TGTGCCAGCAGTTTATTACATCACGAGCAGTACTTC
CASSLLHHEQYF
>TRBJ1-6|TRBV6-6|-|-
TGTGCCAGCAGTTACGCGGGGGAAGGGAATAATTCACCCCTCCACTTT
CASSYAGEGNNSPLHF
>TRBJ2-1|TRBV19|-|TRBD2
TGTGCCAGTAGTCTAGCGGGATCGGCCTACAATGAGCAGTTCTTC
CASSLAGSAYNEQFF
>TRBJ2-5|TRBV2|-|TRBD2
TGTGCCAGCAGTGAAGTAGCGGGGGCCCAGTACTTC
CASSEVAGAQYF
>TRBJ1-1|TRBV4-1|few|-
TGCGCCAGCAGCCAAGTCAGGGAGGACACTGAAGCTTTCTTT
CASSQVREDTEAFF